This T cell receptor beta chain was sequenced in a study of vaccination and CD4 T cells after COVID-19. For this clonotype: What it recognizes is unknown.

The germline gives CDR1 MNHEY, CDR2 SVGAGI. CDR3 length equals 16 residues. Unmatched junction bases numbered 8, after V lost 4 bases and J lost 5 bases. Cultured CD4+ T-cell DNA underwent Oncomine TCR Beta short-read sequencing. Genomic DNA was taken out of cultured CD4+ T cells by extraction. One entry per CDR3 protein, called by TCRdb with MiXCR from the PCR reads. The sample lists nearly 11,000 distinct CDR3 sequences, roughly three quarters occurring once. Stated treatment: 10-day PBMC culture with coronavirus spike peptide pools or control peptides (ViraFEST assay). V usage is TRBV6-5 and J usage is TRBJ2-5, with TRBD2 identical over 12 bases. The sequencing input was CD4+ T cells from blood, cultured in vitro. This sequence originates from a human donor who had recovered from COVID-19. The CDR3 reads CASSSRRLAGVETQYF. The CDR3 DNA is TGTGCCAGCAGTTCTCGAAGACTAGCGGGAGTCGAGACCCAGTACTTC.